This T cell receptor (beta chain) was documented in a study of blood T cell repertoires in COVID-19. How the authors handled the data: Estimates of nucleated cell counts were drawn from the amplification of reference gene primers. Some clones are missing from TCRdb's copy, which holds only in-frame ones; the method was immunoSEQ multiplex PCR. The V and J calls and the clone size are those of that table, but D and trimming were determined from the DNA. The table records around 95,000 clones, roughly 80% of them present only once. Germline CDR1 and CDR2: SGHDT and YYEEEE. The V gene lost 6 bases and the J gene lost 8 bases, with 26 bases spanning the gap. The CDR3 extends over 16 amino acids.

The sequence was obtained from a woman older than 75 with acute or convalescent COVID-19. The sequenced sample was peripheral blood. The rearrangement links TRBV5-6 to TRBJ1-2; a weak D match, TRBD1 (6 bases). The CDR3 region has the DNA TGTGCCAGCACCGATGTTGCGGGGGCGAAGGGAAAAGGCTACACCTTC. Its translation: CASTDVAGAKGKGYTF.